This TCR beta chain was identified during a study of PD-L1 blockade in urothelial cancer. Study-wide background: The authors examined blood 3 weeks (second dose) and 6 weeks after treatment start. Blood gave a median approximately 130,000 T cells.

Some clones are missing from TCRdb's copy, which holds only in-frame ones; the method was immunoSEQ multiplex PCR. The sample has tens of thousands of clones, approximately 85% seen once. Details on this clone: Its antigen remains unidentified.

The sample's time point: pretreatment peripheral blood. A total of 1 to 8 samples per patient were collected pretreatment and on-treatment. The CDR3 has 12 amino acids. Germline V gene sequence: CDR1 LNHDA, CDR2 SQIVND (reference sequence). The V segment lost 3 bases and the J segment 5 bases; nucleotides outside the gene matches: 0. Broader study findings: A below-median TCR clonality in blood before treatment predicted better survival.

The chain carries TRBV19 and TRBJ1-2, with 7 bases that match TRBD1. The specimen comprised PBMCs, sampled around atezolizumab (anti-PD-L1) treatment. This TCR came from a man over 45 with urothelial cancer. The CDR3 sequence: CASSMTGYGYTF. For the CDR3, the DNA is TGTGCCAGTAGTATGACAGGGTATGGCTACACCTTC. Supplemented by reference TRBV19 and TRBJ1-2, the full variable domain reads DGGITQSPKYLFRKEGQNVTLSCEQNLNHDAMYWYRQDPGQGLRLIYYSQIVNDFQKGDIAEGYSVSREKKESFPLTVTSAQKNPTAFYLCASSMTGYGYTFGSGTRLTVV.